Below, one T cell receptor beta chain is given with its context. This entry comes from a study of control samples from healthy donors and cancer patients. Per the germline V gene, CDR1 is MNHEY and CDR2 is SVGAGI. This CDR3 is built from 13 residues. Trimming pared 10 bases from V and 3 bases from J, leaving 14 bases between. Clones were read by immunoSEQ multiplex PCR, and TCRdb kept only the in-frame ones, dropping some. Among 25,000 or so clones, 70% to 90% were seen once, and the ten largest hold 6.5% to 8%. The TCR originated in a woman aged 60 to 75 with head and neck cancer. Sequencing used PBMCs. J is TRBJ2-3 and V is TRBV6-5; the D gene is possibly TRBD2 (5 bases). The CDR3 protein is CAITDLVTDTQYF. The CDR3 DNA sequence: TGTGCCATCACGGACTTAGTAACAGATACGCAGTATTTT.